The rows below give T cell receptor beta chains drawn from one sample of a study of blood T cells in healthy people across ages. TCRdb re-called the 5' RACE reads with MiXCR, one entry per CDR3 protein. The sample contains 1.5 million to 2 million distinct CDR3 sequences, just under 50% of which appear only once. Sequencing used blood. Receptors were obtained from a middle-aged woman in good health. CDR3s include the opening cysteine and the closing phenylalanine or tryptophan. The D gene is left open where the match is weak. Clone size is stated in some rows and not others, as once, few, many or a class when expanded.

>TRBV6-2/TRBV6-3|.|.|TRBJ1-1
TGTGCCAGCAGTTACGCACTTGAAGCTTTCTTT
CASSYALEAFF
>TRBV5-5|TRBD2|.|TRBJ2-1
TGTGCCAGCAGCTTGCCCTGGGCAGGGAGGGATGAGCAGTTCTTC
CASSLPWAGRDEQFF
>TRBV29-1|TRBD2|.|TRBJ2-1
TGCAGCGTTGAAGCTAGCGGGGAGACCCAGTTCTTC
CSVEASGETQFF
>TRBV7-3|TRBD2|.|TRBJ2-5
TGTGCCAGCAGAGAGCGGGGGGGCGATTCGGAGACCCAGTACTTC
CASRERGGDSETQYF
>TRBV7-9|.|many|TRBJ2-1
TGTGCCAGCAGCTTAGGGGCTTACAATGAGCAGTTCTTC
CASSLGAYNEQFF
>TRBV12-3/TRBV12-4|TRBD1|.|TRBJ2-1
TGTGCCAGCAGGGCGACAGGGAGCTCCTACAATGAGCAGTTCTTC
CASRATGSSYNEQFF
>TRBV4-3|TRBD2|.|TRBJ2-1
TGCGCCAGCAGCCATGGTAGCGGGGGGGTAGCCGGCAATGAGCAGTTCTTC
CASSHGSGGVAGNEQFF
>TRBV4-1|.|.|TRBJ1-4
TGCGCCAGCAGCCAATTTTCGGGTGACTATGAAAAACTGTTTTTT
CASSQFSGDYEKLFF
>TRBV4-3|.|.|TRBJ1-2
TGCGCCAGCAGCCAAGAACTTCTCCCAGATCTTGGTGGCTACACCTTC
CASSQELLPDLGGYTF
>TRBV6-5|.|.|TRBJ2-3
TGTGCCAGCAGTTACTCGTGGGGGCTCACAGATACGCAGTATTTT
CASSYSWGLTDTQYF
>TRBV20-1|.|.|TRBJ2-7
TGCAGTGCCGGGTGGGGCGAGCAGTACTTC
CSAGWGEQYF
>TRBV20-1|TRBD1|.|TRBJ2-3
TGCAGTGCCATCCTCCCACAGGGGAAGACAGATACGCAGTATTTT
CSAILPQGKTDTQYF
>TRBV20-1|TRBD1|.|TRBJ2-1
TGCAGTGCTAGAGACCTTCTACCGGGACAGGGCCTGTACAATGAGCAGTTCTTC
CSARDLLPGQGLYNEQFF
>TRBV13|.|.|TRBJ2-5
TGTGCCAGCAGCTTATCGGTAATAGGGGGAAGGGGGTTCCAAGAGACCCAGTACTTC
CASSLSVIGGRGFQETQYF
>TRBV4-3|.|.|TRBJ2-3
TGCGCCAGCAGCCAAGATATGGCGGGGGCTAGCACAGATACGCAGTATTTT
CASSQDMAGASTDTQYF
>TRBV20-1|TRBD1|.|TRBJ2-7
TGCAGTGCACTTGCGAGCGAGGACAGGCGCGGGTTAGGGCAGTACTTC
CSALASEDRRGLGQYF
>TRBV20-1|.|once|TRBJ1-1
TGCAGTGCTAATACACCTAACACTGAAGCTTTCTTT
CSANTPNTEAFF
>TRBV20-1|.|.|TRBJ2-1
TGCAGTGCTAGAGGAGCACCCGGAGATGAGCAGTTCTTC
CSARGAPGDEQFF
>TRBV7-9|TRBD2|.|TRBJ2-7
TGTGCCAGCAGCTTAAGCGGGAATCCCCCCTACGAGCAGTACTTC
CASSLSGNPPYEQYF
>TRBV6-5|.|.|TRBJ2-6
TGTGCCAGCAGTCTTCTTAACTCTGGGGCCGACGTCCTGACTTTC
CASSLLNSGADVLTF
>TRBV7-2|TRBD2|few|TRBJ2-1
TGTGCCAGCAGCCTCCTTGGACTAGCGGGCAATGAGCAGTTCTTC
CASSLLGLAGNEQFF
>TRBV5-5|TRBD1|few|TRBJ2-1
TGTGCCAGCAGCCAAGGACAGGGGGATTACAATGAGCAGTTCTTC
CASSQGQGDYNEQFF
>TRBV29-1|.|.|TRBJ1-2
TGCAGCGTTGAAGTCAGAGTCGCGGGTGGCTACACCTTC
CSVEVRVAGGYTF
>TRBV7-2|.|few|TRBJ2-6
TGTGCCAGCAGCTTACCAGACCACCTGACTTTC
CASSLPDHLTF
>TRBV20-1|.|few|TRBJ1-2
TGCAGTGCCAAAGACAGAAGAGACTATGGCTACACCTTC
CSAKDRRDYGYTF
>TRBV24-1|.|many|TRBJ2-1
TGTGCCACCAACCAGGTTGGCAATGAGCAGTTCTTC
CATNQVGNEQFF
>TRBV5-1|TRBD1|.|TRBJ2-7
TGCGCCAGCAGCTTGACAGGGGGCGCGACGGGTCTCTACGAGCAGTACTTC
CASSLTGGATGLYEQYF
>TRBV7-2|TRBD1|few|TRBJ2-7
TGTGCCAGCCAGTCCGGGACAGGACCCTACGAGCAGTACTTC
CASQSGTGPYEQYF
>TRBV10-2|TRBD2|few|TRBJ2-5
TGCGCCAGCAGTGAGCCAGCGGGGGTGAAGACCCAGTACTTC
CASSEPAGVKTQYF
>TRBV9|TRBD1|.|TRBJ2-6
TGTGCCAGCAGCGGTCGAGACAGGGTCTCTGACGTCCTGACTTTC
CASSGRDRVSDVLTF
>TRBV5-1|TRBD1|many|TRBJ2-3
TGTGCCAGCAGCCCGGACAGGGGTGGAACAGATACGCAGTATTTT
CASSPDRGGTDTQYF
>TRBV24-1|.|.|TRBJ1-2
TGTGCCACCAGTGACCCTCCGAGGGGCTACACCTTC
CATSDPPRGYTF
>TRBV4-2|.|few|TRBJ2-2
TGTGCCAGCAGCCAAGATTCCGGGGAGCTGTTTTTT
CASSQDSGELFF
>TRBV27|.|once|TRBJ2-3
TGTGCCAGCAGTTCCCCCAGCGGCAACACAGATACGCAGAATTTT
CASSSPSGNTDTQNF
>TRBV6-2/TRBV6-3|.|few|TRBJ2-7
TGTGCCAGCAGTCCGGGACCAGCCGCGAACGAGCAGTACTTC
CASSPGPAANEQYF
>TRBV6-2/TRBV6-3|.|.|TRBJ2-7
TGTGCCAGCAGGGCCGTGGTTTTTGGGGAATACTACGAGCAGTACTTC
CASRAVVFGEYYEQYF
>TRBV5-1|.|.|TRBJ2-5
TGCGCCAGCAGCTCGGCAGGGGCCGGGACACAAGAGACCCAGTACTTC
CASSSAGAGTQETQYF
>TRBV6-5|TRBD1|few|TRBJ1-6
TGTGCCAGCAGTACGGGACAGACCAATTCACCCCTCCACTTT
CASSTGQTNSPLHF
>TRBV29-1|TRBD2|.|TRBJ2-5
TGCAGCGTTGACCCATGGGGGGGAGGGTCGACAGTGAACCAAGAGACCCAGTACTTC
CSVDPWGGGSTVNQETQYF
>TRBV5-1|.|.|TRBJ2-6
TGCGCCAGCAGCGTAGGACAGAATTCCCTCTCTGGGGCCAACGTCCTGACTTTC
CASSVGQNSLSGANVLTF
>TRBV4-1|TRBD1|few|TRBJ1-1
TGCGCCAGCAGCCTCCAGGGGGAGAACACTGAAGCTTTCTTT
CASSLQGENTEAFF
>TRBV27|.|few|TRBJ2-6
TGTGCCAGCAGTTTATTGGGCAGGGCCCTCTCTGGGGCCAACGTCCTGACTTTC
CASSLLGRALSGANVLTF
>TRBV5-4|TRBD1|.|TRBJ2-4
TGTGCCAGCAGGATGACAGGGGGCCCTAGCAGCATTCAGTACTTC
CASRMTGGPSSIQYF
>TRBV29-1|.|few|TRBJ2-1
TGCAGCGTTGGGTCTAGTAACTACAATGAGCAGTTCTTC
CSVGSSNYNEQFF
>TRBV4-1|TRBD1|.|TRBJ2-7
TGCGCCAGCAGCCATATACCCCCGACAGGGCCCCCTCCCTACGAGCAGTACTTC
CASSHIPPTGPPPYEQYF
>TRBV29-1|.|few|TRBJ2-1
TGCAGCGCCAGTCTTCTGACAGTTTTAAGTGAGCAGTTCTTC
CSASLLTVLSEQFF
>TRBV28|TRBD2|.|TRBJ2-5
TGTGCCAGCAGTACAACGGGGAGGGGCCTGAGGAAGACCCAGTACTTC
CASSTTGRGLRKTQYF
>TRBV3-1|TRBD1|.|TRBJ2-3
TGTGCCAGCTCCTCTTTCGGACAGGCCACAGATACGCAGTATTTT
CASSSFGQATDTQYF
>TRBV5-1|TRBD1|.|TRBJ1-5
TGCGCCAGCAGGCAGGGGACAGACAATCAGCCCCAGCATTTT
CASRQGTDNQPQHF
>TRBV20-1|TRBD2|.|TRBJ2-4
TGCAGTGCTTGGACTAGCGGGGGAAGGGAGCAGTACTTC
CSAWTSGGREQYF
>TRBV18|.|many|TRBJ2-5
TGTGCCAGCAGCAGGGACTCTCGGGAGACCCAGTACTTC
CASSRDSRETQYF
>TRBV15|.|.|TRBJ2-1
TGTGCCACCAGTGCCAGAAGGGGCGTTTCCTACAATGAGCAGTTCTTC
CATSARRGVSYNEQFF
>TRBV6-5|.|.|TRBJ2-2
TGTGCCAGCAGTTACTCGAATCCGAGGGGAAACACCGGGGAGCTGTTTTTT
CASSYSNPRGNTGELFF